The rows below give T cell receptor beta chains drawn from one sample of a study of Ad26.COV2.S vaccination and SARS-CoV-2 variants. Libraries were prepared by immunoSEQ multiplex PCR; TCRdb keeps only in-frame clonotypes and omits some of them. This table has hundreds of thousands of clones, 80% to 90% appearing once. Sample: peripheral blood, taken in a trial of Ad26.COV2.S vaccine versus placebo. The receptors stem from a person aged 18-65 years who received the Ad26.COV2.S COVID-19 vaccine or a placebo. CDR3s include the opening cysteine and the closing phenylalanine or tryptophan. The order of the fields is D gene, clone size, J gene, V gene, CDR3 protein, CDR3 DNA. D genes are given only for firm matches. Clone size is given for some rows only: seen once, a few or many times, or a class if the clone is expanded.

NA,NA,TRBJ1-6,TRBV6-6,CASSFNRDSPLHF,TGTGCCAGCAGTTTCAACCGGGATTCACCCCTCCACTTT
NA,NA,TRBJ1-2,TRBV6-5,CASSSTWGGYGYTF,TGTGCCAGCAGTTCGACGTGGGGCGGCTATGGCTACACCTTC
NA,once,TRBJ2-7,TRBV12-3/TRBV12-4,CASNTGITYEQYF,TGTGCCAGCAATACAGGGATTACCTACGAGCAGTACTTC
NA,NA,TRBJ1-6,TRBV13,CASSLSGQGGDSPLHF,TGTGCCAGCAGCCTCTCGGGGCAGGGAGGAGATTCACCCCTCCACTTT
NA,NA,TRBJ1-5,TRBV19,CASSERVDQPQHF,TGTGCCAGTAGTGAGCGGGTGGATCAGCCCCAGCATTTT
NA,few,TRBJ2-2,TRBV5-1,CASSLAGNTGELFF,TGCGCCAGCAGCTTGGCGGGGAACACCGGGGAGCTGTTTTTT
NA,NA,TRBJ2-2,TRBV24-1,CATGRADTGELFF,TGTGCCACGGGGCGCGCGGACACCGGGGAGCTGTTTTTT
TRBD2,NA,TRBJ2-1,TRBV11-2,CASSLGPGLAGTIHNEQFF,TGTGCCAGCAGCCTAGGGCCTGGACTAGCGGGAACCATTCACAATGAGCAGTTCTTC
TRBD1,NA,TRBJ2-7,TRBV18,CASSPTVGQGAFDEQYF,TGTGCCAGCTCACCGACCGTAGGGCAGGGGGCCTTCGACGAGCAGTACTTC
TRBD2,few,TRBJ2-7,TRBV4-2,CASSQASGSHYEQYF,TGTGCCAGCAGCCAAGCTAGCGGGAGCCACTACGAGCAGTACTTC
NA,NA,TRBJ1-5,TRBV6-1,CASSEFGGLTNQPQHF,TGTGCCAGCAGTGAATTTGGGGGGCTAACCAATCAGCCCCAGCATTTT
NA,NA,TRBJ1-2,TRBV5-1,CASSTGNPTNYGYTF,TGCGCCAGCAGTACAGGGAATCCTACTAACTATGGCTACACCTTC
NA,once,TRBJ2-1,TRBV5-4,CASSTRPGDQHNEQFF,TGTGCCAGCTCCACCCGGCCGGGAGACCAACACAATGAGCAGTTCTTC
NA,NA,TRBJ2-3,TRBV6-2/TRBV6-3,CASSYGWRVTDTQYF,TGTGCCAGCAGTTACGGATGGAGGGTCACAGATACGCAGTATTTT
TRBD2,NA,TRBJ2-1,TRBV6-4,CASSDRVAGVNEQFF,TGTGCCAGCAGTGACAGGGTAGCGGGGGTTAATGAGCAGTTCTTC
NA,NA,TRBJ1-3,TRBV5-1,CASSSDGLSGNTIYF,TGCGCCAGCAGCTCGGACGGTCTCTCTGGAAACACCATATATTTT
NA,NA,TRBJ1-4,TRBV6-5,CASSRGQSNEKLFF,TGTGCCAGCAGCCGCGGACAGAGTAATGAAAAACTGTTTTTT
NA,NA,TRBJ2-5,TRBV29-1,CSVDPGQGVTQYF,TGCAGCGTTGACCCAGGTCAGGGAGTGACCCAGTACTTC
NA,NA,TRBJ2-5,TRBV19,CASSRPGLSKETQYF,TGTGCCAGTAGTAGACCGGGACTGTCAAAAGAGACCCAGTACTTC
NA,NA,TRBJ1-2,TRBV6-6,CASSYSTPRGYGYTF,TGTGCCAGCAGTTACTCGACACCCCGGGGCTATGGCTACACCTTC
NA,NA,TRBJ2-5,TRBV12-3/TRBV12-4,CATTFRGGETQYF,TGTGCCACCACCTTTAGGGGGGGTGAGACCCAGTACTTC
NA,NA,TRBJ2-7,TRBV3-1/TRBV3-2,CASSQDRWRWGEQYF,TGTGCCAGCAGCCAAGACAGGTGGCGATGGGGCGAGCAGTACTTC
TRBD1,once,TRBJ1-2,TRBV7-2,CASSPDRGTYYGYTF,TGTGCCAGCAGCCCGGACAGGGGAACGTACTATGGCTACACCTTC
NA,NA,TRBJ1-1,TRBV15,CATSRDTSGHTF,TGTGCCACCAGCAGAGATACTTCGGGACATACCTTT
TRBD1,NA,TRBJ1-2,TRBV11-2,CASSLGQGYGYTF,TGTGCCAGCAGCCTGGGACAGGGATATGGCTACACCTTC
NA,NA,TRBJ2-3,TRBV4-3,CASSLRGTDTQYF,TGCGCCAGCAGCCTGAGGGGCACAGATACGCAGTATTTT
NA,NA,TRBJ1-5,TRBV10-1,CASSGQRQRNQPQHF,TGCGCCAGCAGTGGCCAACGACAGCGCAATCAGCCCCAGCATTTT
TRBD1,NA,TRBJ2-3,TRBV5-1,CASHNPGQTSTDTQYF,TGCGCCAGTCACAATCCGGGACAGACTAGCACAGATACGCAGTATTTT
NA,NA,TRBJ1-2,TRBV6-5,CASGQGYGYTF,TGTGCCAGCGGGCAGGGGTATGGCTACACCTTC
NA,NA,TRBJ2-2,TRBV2,CASRQGPVAGELFF,TGTGCCAGCAGACAGGGCCCCGTGGCCGGGGAGCTGTTTTTT
NA,NA,TRBJ2-7,TRBV7-2,CASSESRDVSYEQYF,TGTGCCAGCAGCGAATCGCGGGACGTCTCCTACGAGCAGTACTTC